The 31 T cell receptor beta chains given below trace back to one sample, sequenced in a study of T cells in Graves' hyperthyroidism and ophthalmopathy (dated by TCRdb to 2018 to 2020). Library construction relied on multiplex PCR. TCRdb names Illumina HiSeq 2000 as the instrument used. The TCR beta CDR3 regions were amplified from RNA transcripts. The first round of RT-PCR for the TCR CDR3 was performed with the HTBI primer set and the Qiagen OneStep RT-PCR kit. Through fastp at Q25 and MiXCR, TCRdb rebuilt clones from the public reads, retaining in-frame beta chains. Each entry is one CDR3 protein sequence, shown with its most common DNA and genes. The sample table holds 750,000 to 950,000 distinct CDR3 sequences, of which approximately 40% were seen once. Approximately 8.7% of the sample comes from the top ten. Sequenced sample: blood. All receptors come from a man aged 18 to 30 with Graves' hyperthyroidism.

In its sample, this clonotype was seen many times. The chain recombines TRBV10-3 with TRBJ2-7; TRBD1 aligns across 7 bases. This CDR3 comprises 13 residues. The V gene's germline CDR1 is ENHRY and CDR2 SYGVKD. V was pared by 6 bases and J by 4 bases, with 6 bases of the junction left unmatched. This CDR3 reads CAISRDSGYEQYF. The CDR3 region has the DNA TGTGCCATCAGCCGGGACAGTGGGTACGAGCAGTACTTC.

This clonotype was seen just once. The rearrangement links TRBV7-9 to TRBJ1-1; D uncertain. The CDR3 is made up of 12 amino acids. CDR1 and CDR2 from the germline V gene are SEHNR and FQNEAQ (reference sequence). Trimming took 0 bases from V and 11 from J, leaving 10 bases between them. The CDR3 DNA reads TGTGCCAGCAGCTTAGCGGTGGGGTTGGCTTTCTTT. It is translated as CASSLAVGLAFF.

In nucleotides, the CDR3 is TGTGCCAGCAGCCAAACAGGGGTGGCTTCACCCCTCCACTTT. It translates to CASSQTGVASPLHF. This chain connects TRBV12-3 or TRBV12-4 to TRBJ1-6, with 7 bases that match TRBD1. Germline trimming cut 6 bases from V and 9 bases from J; bases unmatched to any gene: 8. The length of the CDR3 is 14 residues.

The V and J genes are TRBV14 and TRBJ1-1, with unresolved D. V was trimmed by 6 bases and J by 7 bases, leaving 9 bases between them. Germline V gene sequence: CDR1 SGHDN, CDR2 FVKESK. This CDR3 spans 11 amino acids. CDR3 nucleotides: TGTGCCAGCAGAATTGCGGGTGAAGCTTTCTTT. Encoded protein: CASRIAGEAFF.

This clonotype showed up just a few times. A junction boundary mismatches the germline segment, possibly from a read error. V and J are TRBV4-1 and TRBJ1-1, with D tentatively TRBD1 (5 bases). CDR3 size: 14 residues. Germline V gene data show CDR1 as MGHRA and CDR2 as YSYEKL. The CDR3 spells CASSLGDPYREAFF. Written as DNA, the CDR3 is TGTGCCAGCAGCTTGGGGGACCCTTATCGGGAAGCTTTCTTT.

This clonotype was counted once. This rearrangement joins TRBV12-3 or TRBV12-4 to TRBJ2-5, with TRBD1 identical over 7 bases. V was pared by 8 bases and J by 9 bases, with 12 bases of the junction left unmatched. The CDR3 extends over 13 amino acids. The CDR3 is CASRGGAGQPQYF. The CDR3 DNA reads as TGTGCCAGCCGAGGGGGCGCCGGGCAGCCCCAGTACTTC.

This clonotype appeared many times. The gene calls are TRBV19 and TRBJ2-5, with unresolved D. From germline, CDR1 is LNHDA and CDR2 SQIVND (reference sequence). Trimming took 4 bases from V and 0 from J, leaving 9 bases between them. This CDR3 comprises 14 residues. The CDR3 DNA reads TGTGCCAGTAGTAAGAACGGCTACCAAGAGACCCAGTACTTC. Translating it yields CASSKNGYQETQYF.

Remarks on this clonotype: Its ends do not fully match the called genes, so a read error is possible. This rearrangement joins TRBV7-9 to TRBJ1-2; TRBD1 matches at 8 bases. CDR1 and CDR2 (germline): SEHNR, FQNEAQ (reference sequence). This CDR3 is 14 amino acids long. In DNA, the CDR3 is TGTGCCAGCAGCAAAGACAGGGGTCGGTATGGCCACACCTTC. Its protein product is CASSKDRGRYGHTF.

This clonotype has a count of ten or more. The chain combines TRBV7-3 with TRBJ2-2; tentative D call: TRBD2 (5 bases). V lost 3 bases and J lost 7, with 15 bases in between. The CDR3 loop spans 15 amino acids. Germline V gives CDR1 SGHTA, CDR2 FQGTGA. CDR3 in DNA: TGTGCCAGCAGCTTGCTCGGGGAGACGAACGGGGAGCTGTTTTTT. Its protein product is CASSLLGETNGELFF.

This clonotype showed up many times. This chain connects TRBV20-1 to TRBJ1-1, with D unclear. The CDR3 length is 13 residues. Germline assignment: CDR1 DFQATT and CDR2 SNEGSKA (reference sequence). V lost 5 bases and J 0 bases, leaving 10 bases between the germline ends. The CDR3 nucleotides read TGCAGTGCTCCCGGCGGACTGAACACTGAAGCTTTCTTT. Amino acids: CSAPGGLNTEAFF.

The chain employs TRBV2 and TRBJ1-2; D remains ambiguous. The CDR3 consists of 11 residues. The V gene lost 6 bases and the J gene lost 11 bases, with 13 bases spanning the gap. Germline assignment: CDR1 SNHLY and CDR2 FYNNEI. CDR3 loop: CASRRLAGYTF. In DNA form, the CDR3 reads TGTGCCAGCAGAAGACTAGCGGGATACACCTTC.

The rearrangement uses TRBV27 and TRBJ1-1; D is ambiguous. The germline gives CDR1 MNHEY, CDR2 SMNVEV (reference sequence). Trimming pared 3 bases from V and 1 base from J, leaving 12 bases between. CDR3 length: 15 residues. The CDR3 sequence is CASSFVRAGNTEAFF. CDR3 in DNA: TGTGCCAGCAGTTTCGTACGAGCCGGGAACACTGAAGCTTTCTTT.

This clonotype was seen ten or more times. CDR3 amino acids: CATSDAGDAQPQHF. In DNA, the CDR3 is TGTGCCACCAGCGATGCGGGGGACGCTCAGCCCCAGCATTTT. V and J are TRBV15 and TRBJ1-5; a weak D match, TRBD1 (5 bases). Deletions cut 5 bases from V and 6 bases from J, with 14 bases between. The CDR3 contains 14 residues. CDR1 and CDR2 (germline): LNHNV, YYDKDF (reference sequence).

This clonotype has a count of ten or more. The rearrangement joins TRBV10-3 to TRBJ1-2; 7 bases map to TRBD1. The CDR3 is made up of 13 amino acids. V lost 7 bases to trimming and J lost 6 bases; unmatched junction nucleotides: 8. CDR1 is ENHRY, CDR2 SYGVKD, per germline. CDR3 loop: CAINDRESNGYTF. The CDR3 DNA reads as TGTGCCATCAATGACAGGGAGTCTAATGGCTACACCTTC.

This chain uses TRBV4-1 with TRBJ2-2; a possible D gene is TRBD2 (6 bases). V dropped 7 bases and J dropped 5 bases, with 14 bases sitting between them. CDR3 length: 14 residues. The germline V gene encodes CDR1 MGHRA and CDR2 YSYEKL. The CDR3 protein is CASNPPGRTGELFF. The CDR3 nucleotides are TGCGCCAGCAATCCGCCAGGGAGGACCGGGGAGCTGTTTTTT.

This clonotype was seen a few times. The chain has TRBV4-3 and TRBJ1-5; D uncertain. The CDR3 contains 14 residues. Germline loops: CDR1 LGHNA, CDR2 YSLEER. The V end lost 4 bases, the J end lost 1 base, and 8 bases lay between the germline ends. The CDR3 spells CASSLVPSNQPQHF. The CDR3 nucleotides are TGCGCCAGCAGCCTGGTCCCGAGCAATCAGCCCCAGCATTTT.

This chain joins TRBV29-1 and TRBJ2-7, with 11 bases lining up with TRBD1. The CDR3 has 15 residues. With V trimmed by 5 bases and J by 5 bases, 11 bases remained unmatched. The germline gives CDR1 SQVTM, CDR2 ANQGSEA. CDR3 DNA: TGCAGCGTTTGGGATCCCGGGACAGGGGGTCACGAGCAGTACTTC. Protein: CSVWDPGTGGHEQYF.

In this sample, this clonotype turned up many times. The genes are TRBV2 and TRBJ2-5; no reliable D call. This CDR3 contains 14 residues. Germline V CDR1 and CDR2: SNHLY, FYNNEI. Trimming removed 6 bases at V and 4 bases at J, with 15 bases between. The CDR3 bases are TGTGCCAGCAGCCTTACCCTAGAGGCAGAGACCCAGTACTTC. Residues: CASSLTLEAETQYF.

CDR3 DNA: TGTGCCAGCAGCTTGAATATAGCTGCGGGGGGTCGTGGAGAGACCCAGTACTTC. As protein: CASSLNIAAGGRGETQYF. The V call is TRBV9, the J call TRBJ2-5; TRBD2 agrees at 8 bases. With V trimmed by 4 bases and J by 4 bases, 18 bases remained unmatched. CDR1 SGDLS and CDR2 YYNGEE come from the germline V gene. The CDR3 has 18 amino acids.

The rearrangement uses TRBV2 and TRBJ1-4; TRBD1 matches 10 bases. Germline V gives CDR1 SNHLY, CDR2 FYNNEI. The CDR3 has 13 residues. The CDR3 sequence: CASPGTGAEKLFF. In nucleotides, the CDR3 is TGTGCTAGTCCCGGGACAGGGGCGGAAAAACTGTTTTTT. Using reference TRBV2 and TRBJ1-4 for the parts outside the CDR3, the full variable domain is EPEVTQTPSHQVTQMGQEVILRCVPISNHLYFYWYRQILGQKVEFLVSFYNNEISEKSEIFDDQFSVERPDGSNFTLKIRSTKLEDSAMYFCASPGTGAEKLFFGSGTQLSVL.

This clonotype came up many times. The chain joins TRBV5-6 to TRBJ1-5; 7 bases map to TRBD1. Germline assignment: CDR1 SGHDT and CDR2 YYEEEE. V lost 4 bases and J lost 5; bases outside the gene matches: 6. The CDR3 loop spans 14 amino acids. The CDR3 DNA reads as TGTGCCAGCAGCCCGGGAGGGGGCTATCAGCCCCAGCATTTT. It codes for CASSPGGGYQPQHF.

The rearrangement uses TRBV6-1 and TRBJ2-5, with TRBD2 matching 7 bases. The CDR3 covers 14 residues. V was clipped by 7 bases and J by 2 bases; unmatched bases: 7. CDR1 and CDR2 from the germline V gene are MNHNS and SASEGT. This CDR3 reads CASTSSGTQETQYF. Here the CDR3 DNA reads TGTGCCAGCACGTCTAGCGGTACTCAAGAGACCCAGTACTTC.

This clonotype was found a few times. The chain is built from TRBV6-1 and TRBJ2-7, with 8 nucleotides matching TRBD1. The closer fit of TRBJ2-5 to the DNA end suggests the J call may be wrong. This CDR3 region has 15 residues. CDR1 is MNHNS and CDR2 is SASEGT in the germline V gene. DNA of the CDR3: TGTGCCAGCAGGGTGATCGGACAGGGCCGAGAGACCCAGTACTTC. Its protein is CASRVIGQGRETQYF.

The rearrangement links TRBV7-2 to TRBJ1-4; tentatively, D is TRBD1 (6 bases). Germline CDR1 reads SGHTA; CDR2 reads FQGNSA. Trimming shortened V by 5 bases and J by 8 bases, and 15 bases separated the two germline ends. CDR3 length equals 14 residues. The CDR3: CASSLTGTGEKLFF. The CDR3 DNA reads as TGTGCCAGCAGCCTGACAGGCACCGGGGAAAAACTGTTTTTT.

The V call is TRBV5-8, the J call TRBJ1-2; TRBD1 matches at 9 bases. CDR3 size: 16 residues. V lost 3 bases to trimming and J lost 5 bases; unmatched junction nucleotides: 11. The germline V gene encodes CDR1 SGHTS and CDR2 YDEGEE. In DNA form, the CDR3 reads TGTGCCAGCAGCTCCCATCGGACAGGGGAGGGATATGGCTACACCTTC. Its translation: CASSSHRTGEGYGYTF.

This clonotype appeared many times. The chain recombines TRBV29-1 with TRBJ1-3, with TRBD1 matching 8 bases. The germline V gene encodes CDR1 SQVTM and CDR2 ANQGSEA. The CDR3 contains 13 residues. V gave up 6 bases and J gave up 1 base; unmatched junction bases: 2. CDR3 amino acids: CSVGDRSGNTIYF. The CDR3 DNA reads TGCAGCGTCGGGGACAGGTCTGGAAACACCATATATTTT.

The J gene is TRBJ2-5, the V gene TRBV7-2; perhaps TRBD2 as D (6 bases). CDR3 size: 14 residues. In germline, CDR1 is SGHTA, CDR2 FQGNSA. V lost 3 bases to trimming and J lost 4 bases, with 12 bases between them. The DNA of the CDR3 is TGTGCCAGCAGCTTCAACAGGAGGGGAGAGACCCAGTACTTC. It translates to CASSFNRRGETQYF.

This clonotype turned up a few times. V and J are TRBV14 and TRBJ2-7; 8 bases fit TRBD1. Germline assignment: CDR1 SGHDN and CDR2 FVKESK. The CDR3 covers 14 residues. The junction had 5 bases not matched to a gene; V was cut back by 3 bases and J by 4 bases. The CDR3 sequence is CASSHSGTGYEQYF. The CDR3 region has the DNA TGTGCCAGCAGCCACTCCGGGACAGGATACGAGCAGTACTTC.

This clonotype was seen only a few times. J is TRBJ2-7 and V is TRBV7-8; D ambiguous. CDR3 length: 13 amino acids. CDR1 and CDR2 from the germline V gene are SGHVS and FQNEAQ. V was clipped by 1 base and J by 2 bases, with 6 bases between them. CDR3 loop: CASSLVFPYEQYF. Here the CDR3 DNA reads TGTGCCAGCAGCTTAGTCTTCCCCTACGAGCAGTACTTC.

This clonotype was detected ten times or more. The CDR3 DNA sequence: TGCATCCCCCAGGAGACGGACGAAGGGGAGCAGTACTTC. Its protein is CIPQETDEGEQYF. The rearrangement links TRBV29-1 to TRBJ2-7; D not certain. There are 13 residues in the CDR3. CDR1 is SQVTM, CDR2 ANQGSEA, per germline.

This chain links TRBV12-3 or TRBV12-4 with TRBJ1-4; D is uncertain. Trimming cost V 7 bases and J 5 bases, with 20 bases left between them. This CDR3 contains 16 residues. For the CDR3, the DNA is TGTGCCAGCACCCGGAAAACCGCGCAGCAGAATGAAAAACTGTTTTTT. Its protein product is CASTRKTAQQNEKLFF.